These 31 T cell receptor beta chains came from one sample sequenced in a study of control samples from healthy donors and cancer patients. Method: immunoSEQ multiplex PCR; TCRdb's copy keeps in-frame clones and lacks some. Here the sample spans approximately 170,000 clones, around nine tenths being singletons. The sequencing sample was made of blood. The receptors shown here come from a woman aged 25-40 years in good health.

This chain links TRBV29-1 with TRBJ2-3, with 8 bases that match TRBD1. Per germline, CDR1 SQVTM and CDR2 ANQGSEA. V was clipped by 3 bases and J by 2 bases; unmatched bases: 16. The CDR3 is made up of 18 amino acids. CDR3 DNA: TGCAGCGTTGAGACAGGGGTATCTGCACAAGGGTACACAGATACGCAGTATTTT. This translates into CSVETGVSAQGYTDTQYF.

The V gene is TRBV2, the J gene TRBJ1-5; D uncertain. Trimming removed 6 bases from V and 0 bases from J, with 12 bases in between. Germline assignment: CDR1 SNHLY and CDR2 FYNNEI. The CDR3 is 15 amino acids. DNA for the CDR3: TGTGCCAGCAGCGACGGACGGAATAGCAATCAGCCCCAGCATTTT. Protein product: CASSDGRNSNQPQHF.

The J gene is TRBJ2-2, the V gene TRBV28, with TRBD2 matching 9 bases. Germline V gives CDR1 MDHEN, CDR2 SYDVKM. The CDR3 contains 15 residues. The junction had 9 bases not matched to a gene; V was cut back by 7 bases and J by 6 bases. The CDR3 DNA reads TGTGCCAGCAATGGGAGCGGGAGGCCAGCCGGGGAGCTGTTTTTT. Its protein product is CASNGSGRPAGELFF. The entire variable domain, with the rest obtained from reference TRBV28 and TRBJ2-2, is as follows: DVKVTQSSRYLVKRTGEKVFLECVQDMDHENMFWYRQDPGLGLRLIYFSYDVKMKEKGDIPEGYSVSREKKERFSLILESASTNQTSMYLCASNGSGRPAGELFFGEGSRLTVL.

In nucleotides, the CDR3 is TGTGCCAGCAGTTCCATACTGAGCTCTGGAAACACCATATATTTT. It encodes CASSSILSSGNTIYF. The rearrangement uses TRBV27 and TRBJ1-3; D unclear. The germline gives CDR1 MNHEY, CDR2 SMNVEV (reference sequence). This CDR3 is 15 amino acids long. V lost 4 bases and J lost 0, with 10 bases in between.

In DNA, the CDR3 is TGTGCCAGCAGCTCTGGGGGACAGCCCCAGCATTTT. This sequence encodes CASSSGGQPQHF. The rearrangement uses TRBV5-6 and TRBJ1-5; D perhaps matches TRBD1 (5 bases). Per germline, CDR1 SGHDT and CDR2 YYEEEE. The CDR3 is 12 amino acids. The V end lost 3 bases, the J end lost 7 bases, and 8 bases lay between the germline ends.

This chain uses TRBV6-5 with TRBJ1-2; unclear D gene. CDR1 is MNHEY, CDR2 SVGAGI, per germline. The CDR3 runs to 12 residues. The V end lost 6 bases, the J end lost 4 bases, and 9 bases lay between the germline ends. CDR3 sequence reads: CASSGRFYGYTF. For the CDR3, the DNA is TGTGCCAGCAGCGGACGGTTCTATGGCTACACCTTC.

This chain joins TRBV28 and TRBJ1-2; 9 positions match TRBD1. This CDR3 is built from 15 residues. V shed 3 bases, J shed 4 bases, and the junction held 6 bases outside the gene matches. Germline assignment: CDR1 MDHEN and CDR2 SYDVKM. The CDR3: CASSLLGQGPYGYTF. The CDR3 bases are TGTGCCAGCAGTTTGTTGGGACAGGGCCCCTATGGCTACACCTTC.

The CDR3 region is CASSWEGFQPQHF. The CDR3 nucleotides read TGTGCCAGCAGTTGGGAGGGTTTCCAGCCCCAGCATTTT. The gene calls are TRBV12-3 or TRBV12-4 and TRBJ1-5; D is unclear. V was pared by 4 bases and J by 7 bases, with 11 bases between. The CDR3 contains 13 residues.

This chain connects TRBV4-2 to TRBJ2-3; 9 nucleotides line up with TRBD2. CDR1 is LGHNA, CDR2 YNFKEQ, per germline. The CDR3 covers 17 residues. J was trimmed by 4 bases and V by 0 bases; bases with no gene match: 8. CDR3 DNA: TGTGCCAGCAGCCAAGAAGAAGTTAGCGGGAGCGCAGATACGCAGTATTTT. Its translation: CASSQEEVSGSADTQYF.

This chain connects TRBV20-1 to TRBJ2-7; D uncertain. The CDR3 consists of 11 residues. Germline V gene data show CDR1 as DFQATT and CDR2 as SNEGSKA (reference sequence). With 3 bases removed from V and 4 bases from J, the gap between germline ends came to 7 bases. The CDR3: CSARRRYEQYF. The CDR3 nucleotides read TGCAGTGCTAGGCGGAGATACGAGCAGTACTTC.

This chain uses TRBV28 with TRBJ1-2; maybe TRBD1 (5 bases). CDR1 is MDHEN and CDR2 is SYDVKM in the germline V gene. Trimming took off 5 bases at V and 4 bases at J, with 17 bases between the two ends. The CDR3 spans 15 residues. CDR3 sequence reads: CASSPSNRLLYGYTF. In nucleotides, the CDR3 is TGTGCCAGCAGTCCCTCGAACAGGCTCCTCTATGGCTACACCTTC.

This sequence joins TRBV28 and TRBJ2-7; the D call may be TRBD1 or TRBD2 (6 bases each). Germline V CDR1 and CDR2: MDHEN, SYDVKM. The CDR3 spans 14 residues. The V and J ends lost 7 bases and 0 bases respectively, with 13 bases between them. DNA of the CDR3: TGTGCCAGCATGGAGGGGGAGGTCTCCTACGAGCAGTACTTC. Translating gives CASMEGEVSYEQYF.

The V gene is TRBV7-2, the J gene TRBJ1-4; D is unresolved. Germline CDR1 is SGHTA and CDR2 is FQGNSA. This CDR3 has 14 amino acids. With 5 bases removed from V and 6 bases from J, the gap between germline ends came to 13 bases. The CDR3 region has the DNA TGTGCCAGCAGCCCGGACCGATCGTATGAAAAACTGTTTTTT. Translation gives CASSPDRSYEKLFF.

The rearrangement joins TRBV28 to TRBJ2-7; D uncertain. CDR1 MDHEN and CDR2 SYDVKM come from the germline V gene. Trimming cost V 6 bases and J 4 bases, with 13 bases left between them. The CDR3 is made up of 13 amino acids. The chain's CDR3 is CASRGAGQYEQYF. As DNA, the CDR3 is TGTGCCAGCAGGGGCGCAGGTCAGTACGAGCAGTACTTC.

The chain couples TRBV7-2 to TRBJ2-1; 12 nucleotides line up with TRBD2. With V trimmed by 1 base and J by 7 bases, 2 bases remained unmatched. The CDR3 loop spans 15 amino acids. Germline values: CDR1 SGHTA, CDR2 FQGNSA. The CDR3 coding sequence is TGTGCCAGCAGCTTAGAGGGGACTAGCGGGAATGAGCAGTTCTTC. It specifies CASSLEGTSGNEQFF.

CDR3 region: CASSQPGREEETQYF. Here the CDR3 DNA reads TGTGCCAGCAGTCAACCGGGACGCGAAGAAGAGACCCAGTACTTC. The chain recombines TRBV28 with TRBJ2-5, with D possibly being TRBD1 or TRBD2 (5 bases each). Germline V gene data show CDR1 as MDHEN and CDR2 as SYDVKM. There are 15 residues in the CDR3. Trimming left V 5 bases short and J 3 bases short, with 16 bases between.

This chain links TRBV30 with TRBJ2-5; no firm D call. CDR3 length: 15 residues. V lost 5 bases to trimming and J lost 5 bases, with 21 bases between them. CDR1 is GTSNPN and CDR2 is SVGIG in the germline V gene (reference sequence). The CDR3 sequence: CAWGGSGIMSETQYF. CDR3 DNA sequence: TGTGCCTGGGGTGGCTCGGGTATAATGTCGGAGACCCAGTACTTC.

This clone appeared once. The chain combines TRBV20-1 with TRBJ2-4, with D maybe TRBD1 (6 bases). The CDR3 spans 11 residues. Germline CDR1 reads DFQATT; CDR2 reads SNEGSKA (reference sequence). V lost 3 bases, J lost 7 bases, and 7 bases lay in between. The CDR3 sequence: CSASQGNIQYF. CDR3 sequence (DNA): TGCAGTGCTAGCCAGGGGAACATTCAGTACTTC.

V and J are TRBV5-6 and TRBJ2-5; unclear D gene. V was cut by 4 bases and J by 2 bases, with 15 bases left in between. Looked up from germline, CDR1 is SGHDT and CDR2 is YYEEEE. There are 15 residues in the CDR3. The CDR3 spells CASSPSRVRQETQYF. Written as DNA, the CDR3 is TGTGCCAGCAGCCCCTCACGGGTCCGACAAGAGACCCAGTACTTC.

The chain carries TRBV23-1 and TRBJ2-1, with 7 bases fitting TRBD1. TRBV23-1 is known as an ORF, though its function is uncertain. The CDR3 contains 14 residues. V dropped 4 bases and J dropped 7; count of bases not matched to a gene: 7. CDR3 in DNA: TGCGCCAGCAGTCCCCCCGGGGACAGAAATGAGCAGTTCTTC. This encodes CASSPPGDRNEQFF.

The CDR3 DNA reads as TGCGCCAGCAGCTCCGCAGGAGGTGACTATGGCTACACCTTC. Residues: CASSSAGGDYGYTF. The V call is TRBV5-1, the J call TRBJ1-2; D not certain. The germline gives CDR1 SGHRS, CDR2 YFSETQ. The V and J ends lost 3 bases and 3 bases respectively, with 12 bases between them. The CDR3 has 14 residues.

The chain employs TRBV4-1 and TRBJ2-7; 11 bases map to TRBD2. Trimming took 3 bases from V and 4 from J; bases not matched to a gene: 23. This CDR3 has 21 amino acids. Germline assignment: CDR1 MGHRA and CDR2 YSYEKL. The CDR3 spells CASSHPQGGIPLAGGTYEQYF. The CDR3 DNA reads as TGCGCCAGCAGCCACCCCCAGGGTGGGATCCCCCTAGCGGGAGGAACTTACGAGCAGTACTTC.

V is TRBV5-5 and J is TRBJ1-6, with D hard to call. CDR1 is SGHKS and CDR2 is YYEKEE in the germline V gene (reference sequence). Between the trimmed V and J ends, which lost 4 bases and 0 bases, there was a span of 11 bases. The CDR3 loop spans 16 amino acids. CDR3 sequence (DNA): TGTGCCAGCAGCCGAACGTCCCTCTCCTATAATTCACCCCTCCACTTT. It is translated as CASSRTSLSYNSPLHF.

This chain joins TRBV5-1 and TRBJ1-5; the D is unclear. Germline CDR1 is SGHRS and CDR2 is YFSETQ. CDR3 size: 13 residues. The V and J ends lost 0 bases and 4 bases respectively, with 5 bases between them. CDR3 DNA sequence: TGCGCCAGCAGCTTGGACTTGAATCAGCCCCAGCATTTT. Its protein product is CASSLDLNQPQHF. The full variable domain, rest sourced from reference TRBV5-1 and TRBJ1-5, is KAGVTQTPRYLIKTRGQQVTLSCSPISGHRSVSWYQQTPGQGLQFLFEYFSETQRNKGNFPGRFSGRQFSNSRSEMNVSTLELGDSALYLCASSLDLNQPQHFGDGTRLSIL.

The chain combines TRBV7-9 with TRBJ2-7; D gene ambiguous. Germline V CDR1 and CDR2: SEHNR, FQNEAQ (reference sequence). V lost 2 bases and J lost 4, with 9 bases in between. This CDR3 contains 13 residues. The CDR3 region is CASSLRVGYEQYF. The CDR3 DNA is TGTGCCAGCAGCTTACGCGTAGGTTACGAGCAGTACTTC.

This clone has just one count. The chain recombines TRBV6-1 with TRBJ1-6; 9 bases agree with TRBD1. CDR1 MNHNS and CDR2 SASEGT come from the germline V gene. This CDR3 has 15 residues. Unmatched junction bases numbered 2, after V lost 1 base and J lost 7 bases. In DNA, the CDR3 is TGTGCCAGCAGTGAAGACAGGGGGCGGAATTCACCCCTCCACTTT. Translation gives CASSEDRGRNSPLHF.

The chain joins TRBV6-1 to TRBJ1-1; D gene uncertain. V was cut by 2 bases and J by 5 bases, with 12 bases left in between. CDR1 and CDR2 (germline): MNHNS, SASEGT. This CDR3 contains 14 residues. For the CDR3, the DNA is TGTGCCAGCAGTGAACGGCCTCTCGGGACTGAAGCTTTCTTT. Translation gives CASSERPLGTEAFF.

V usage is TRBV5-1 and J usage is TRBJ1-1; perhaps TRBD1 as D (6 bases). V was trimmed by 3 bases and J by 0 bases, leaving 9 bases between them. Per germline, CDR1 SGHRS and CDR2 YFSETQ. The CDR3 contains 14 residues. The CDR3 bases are TGCGCCAGCAGCTCAGGGGAGGTGAACACTGAAGCTTTCTTT. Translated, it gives CASSSGEVNTEAFF.

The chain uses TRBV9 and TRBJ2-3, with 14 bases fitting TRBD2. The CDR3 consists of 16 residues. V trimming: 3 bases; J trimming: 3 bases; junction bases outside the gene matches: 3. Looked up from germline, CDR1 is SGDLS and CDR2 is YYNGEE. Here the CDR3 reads CASSAGTSGRTDTQYF. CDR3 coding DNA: TGTGCCAGCAGCGCCGGGACTAGCGGGAGAACAGATACGCAGTATTTT.

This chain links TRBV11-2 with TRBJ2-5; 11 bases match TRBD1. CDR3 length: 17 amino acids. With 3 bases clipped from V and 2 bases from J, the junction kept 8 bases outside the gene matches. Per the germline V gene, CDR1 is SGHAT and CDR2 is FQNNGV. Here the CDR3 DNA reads TGTGCCAGCAGCTTTTGGACAGGGGGCCTGCATCAAGAGACCCAGTACTTC. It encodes CASSFWTGGLHQETQYF.

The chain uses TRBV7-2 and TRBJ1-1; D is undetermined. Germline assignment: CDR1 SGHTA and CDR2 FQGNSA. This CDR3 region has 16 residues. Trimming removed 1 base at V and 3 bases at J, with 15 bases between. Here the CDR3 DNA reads TGTGCCAGCAGCTTAGATCCAGTAGGCAGGTACACTGAAGCTTTCTTT. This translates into CASSLDPVGRYTEAFF.